What follows describes a single T cell receptor beta chain. This clonotype was recorded at least ten times. Its antigen is still unknown. No quality values exist for individual bases; no much larger clone is one base distant. These data originate in a study of glioma-infiltrating T cells (dated by TCRdb to about 2016). Regarding the complete study: The study sequenced TCR alpha- and beta-chain repertoires from glioma tissue, from non-neoplastic brain tissue and from matched peripheral blood mononuclear cells. Each tissue-infiltrating repertoire was compared with the same patient's peripheral blood repertoire to measure divergence between tissue and blood T-cell populations. Three low-grade glioma patients, fewer than 10 primary glioblastoma patients and three non-glioma patients contributing non-neoplastic brain tissue were included in the paired cohort.

Paper-wide results and their limitations: Tissue and blood shared very few CDR3 sequences, a result attributed to high CDR3 diversity and limited sampling. The group comparisons were based on small numbers of patients: three non-neoplastic, three low-grade glioma and roughly eight glioblastoma patients. In non-neoplastic patients, VJ-independent divergence between tissue and blood fell below expectation, whereas in all gliomas, and especially in low-grade gliomas, the divergence rose above expectation.

TCR alpha and beta CDR3 regions were amplified with the iRepertoire nested amplicon-rescue multiplex PCR (arm-PCR) platform from RNA. For one-step reverse transcription and amplification, roughly 100-450 ng of tissue mRNA or PBMC total RNA was used as input. Following bead purification, Illumina adapters were added by a secondary multiplex PCR, and the libraries were gel-purified between 200 and 400 bp. Demultiplexing relied on internal 6-nucleotide barcodes carried by the libraries. The libraries were sequenced on an Illumina MiSeq using 2x220 or 2x250 nucleotide paired-end reads. As for how the authors treated the data: Paired reads were merged using FLASH 1.2.11 and were aligned to the GRCh37 human genome using BWA-MEM, after which TRA and TRB reads were extracted. V and J assignment used an IMGT-derived reference of cassette sequences and CDR3 motifs that included pseudogenes. Reads were translated in three frames, and productive CDR3s were defined as those with a C...FGXG motif and no stop codons. A clonotype was defined as a unique combination of a V-J cassette pair and a CDR3 amino acid sequence. Reads were filtered by Hamming distance, thresholded by each sample's sequence error rate in mapped regions. TCRdb cleaned the public reads at Q25 with fastp, built clones with MiXCR and kept in-frame beta chains. Entries are consolidated by CDR3 protein sequence, retaining the most common genes and DNA. These V and J calls are TCRdb output, not the study's own analysis. The sample table records about 99,000 distinct CDR3 sequences; 25% to 30% of these occur just once. The ten largest clonotypes hold roughly 46% of the sample.

Based on the germline V gene, the CDR1 and CDR2 sequences are MDHEN and SYDVKM. V sheds 8 bases and J sheds 1 base, leaving 12 bases between their ends. Its CDR3 holds 13 amino acids, cysteine through phenylalanine. Solely the CDR3 DNA is kept, with 39 bases framed from the first base. The V gene is TRBV28 and the J gene is TRBJ2-7; TRBD2 is possibly the D segment (5 matching bases). The TCR originated in a human donor with low-grade glioma or glioblastoma, undergoing nonglioma brain surgery, or in good health (not recorded which). Sequencing was done on a sample of glioma tissue, nonneoplastic brain tissue, or PBMCs (not recorded which). The DNA sequence follows: TGTGCCAGCTTGAGCGGCGGATCCTACGAGCAGTACTTC. Its product reads: CASLSGGSYEQYF.